This is a list of T cell receptor beta chains from one sample in a study of beta chain features in type 1 diabetes. Repertoires were generated with immunoSEQ multiplex PCR, while TCRdb's copy carries only in-frame clones and drops some. The profile shows under 450,000 clones, roughly 13% of them singletons. Sequenced: naive CD4+ T cells from blood. The receptor source for this set is a man younger than 45 in good health. The CDR3 runs from the conserved cysteine through the conserved F or W. Each record gives: V gene, clone size, J gene, D gene, CDR3 protein, CDR3 DNA. The D gene is left open where the match is weak. Clone size is given for some rows only: seen once, a few or many times, or a class if the clone is expanded.

TRBV29-1,few,TRBJ1-2,NA,CSLGGEAGGYTF,TGCAGCCTTGGGGGCGAGGCAGGGGGCTACACCTTC
TRBV5-4,few,TRBJ2-1,TRBD2,CASSLSPSGYYNEQFF,TGTGCCAGCAGCTTGTCGCCTAGCGGATACTACAATGAGCAGTTCTTC
TRBV5-6,NA,TRBJ2-7,NA,CASSSLYEQYF,TGTGCCAGCAGCTCGCTGTACGAGCAGTACTTC
TRBV9,NA,TRBJ2-7,NA,CASSVDSVSYEQYF,TGTGCCAGCAGCGTAGATAGCGTATCCTACGAGCAGTACTTC
TRBV18,NA,TRBJ1-1,NA,CASSLQMNTEAFF,TGTGCCAGCTCATTACAGATGAACACTGAAGCTTTCTTT
TRBV10-3,NA,TRBJ2-3,TRBD2,CAISDPSGVTQYF,TGTGCCATCAGTGATCCTAGCGGGGTCACGCAGTATTTT
TRBV15,NA,TRBJ2-5,TRBD2,CATSRVGWASGNQETQYF,TGTGCCACCAGCAGAGTGGGTTGGGCTAGCGGTAACCAAGAGACCCAGTACTTC
TRBV5-4,NA,TRBJ2-7,TRBD1,CASSPKGTGYGNEQYF,TGTGCCAGCAGTCCCAAGGGGACAGGGTATGGAAACGAGCAGTACTTC
TRBV29-1,few,TRBJ2-7,NA,CSASRGPKLGEQYF,TGCAGCGCTTCCAGGGGTCCCAAGCTCGGCGAGCAGTACTTC
TRBV20-1,few,TRBJ1-2,NA,CSARSNYGYTF,TGCAGTGCTAGGAGTAACTATGGCTACACCTTC
TRBV2,NA,TRBJ1-6,TRBD1,CASKDWTGNSPLHF,TGTGCCAGCAAGGATTGGACAGGGAATTCACCCCTCCACTTT
TRBV10-3,NA,TRBJ2-7,NA,CAISRDRSYEQYF,TGTGCCATCAGTCGGGACCGCTCCTACGAGCAGTACTTC
TRBV19,few,TRBJ2-3,TRBD2,CASSTSGGNTQYF,TGTGCCAGTAGTACTAGCGGGGGAAATACGCAGTATTTT
TRBV11-2,few,TRBJ2-5,NA,CASSFSSLGETQYF,TGTGCCAGCAGCTTCTCCTCACTTGGGGAGACCCAGTACTTC
TRBV7-2,few,TRBJ1-1,NA,CASSLDHRRTEAFF,TGTGCCAGCAGCTTAGACCACCGGCGCACTGAAGCTTTCTTT
TRBV5-1,NA,TRBJ1-2,TRBD1,CASRLGQNYGYTF,TGCGCCAGCAGGTTGGGACAGAACTATGGCTACACCTTC
TRBV14,NA,TRBJ1-2,NA,CASSQGSGYTF,TGTGCCAGCAGCCAAGGGTCGGGCTACACCTTC
TRBV7-9,many,TRBJ2-3,NA,CASIPRGMGTDTQYF,TGTGCCAGCATACCCCGGGGAATGGGTACAGATACGCAGTATTTT
TRBV9,few,TRBJ2-1,TRBD1,CASSVRDRVNNEQFF,TGTGCCAGCAGCGTCCGGGACAGGGTAAACAATGAGCAGTTCTTC
TRBV4-1,few,TRBJ1-2,TRBD1,CASSRRDRGGGYTF,TGCGCCAGCAGCCGCCGGGACAGGGGAGGTGGCTACACCTTC
TRBV18,few,TRBJ2-3,NA,CASSPLAAAVTDTQYF,TGTGCCAGCTCACCATTAGCGGCGGCTGTCACAGATACGCAGTATTTT
TRBV29-1,NA,TRBJ1-2,TRBD1,CSVIHRGLGSNYGYTF,TGCAGCGTCATTCACAGGGGGCTGGGTTCTAACTATGGCTACACCTTC
TRBV2,NA,TRBJ2-1,NA,CASSELLHEQFF,TGTGCCAGCAGTGAACTGTTGCATGAGCAGTTCTTC
TRBV6-6,NA,TRBJ1-5,NA,CASSTLKVQPQHF,TGTGCCAGCAGCACGTTGAAAGTTCAGCCCCAGCATTTT
TRBV30,many,TRBJ2-1,NA,CAWSVSGPEQFF,TGTGCCTGGAGTGTATCCGGGCCTGAGCAGTTCTTC
TRBV10-3,NA,TRBJ2-2,NA,CAISVRAINTGELFF,TGTGCCATCAGTGTGAGGGCAATCAACACCGGGGAGCTGTTTTTT
TRBV4-3,few,TRBJ1-2,NA,CASSQERDRGYTF,TGCGCCAGCAGCCAAGAAAGGGATCGCGGCTACACCTTC